This T cell receptor beta chain was captured in a study of T cells in Graves' hyperthyroidism and ophthalmopathy. Study results and caveats: The model forecast ophthalmopathy, anticipating it by a median about six months before onset. Blood also showed most of the thyroid clonotypes that were expanded above 0.001.

This clonotype showed up just a few times. What it recognizes is unknown. Trimming removed 3 bases from V and 5 bases from J, with 7 bases in between. Germline V gives CDR1 GTSNPN, CDR2 SVGIG (reference sequence). This CDR3 region has 11 residues. TCR beta CDR3 region amplification was performed from RNA transcripts. HTBI primers were the set used in a first-round RT-PCR of the TCR CDR3. MiXCR, applied by TCRdb to the multiplex PCR reads, yields one record per CDR3 protein. The repertoire holds hundreds of thousands of distinct CDR3 sequences, with 15% to 20% as singletons. Sequenced material: blood. The sequence came from a middle-aged man with Graves' ophthalmopathy. This chain connects TRBV30 to TRBJ2-5; the D is unclear. In nucleotides, the CDR3 is TGTGCCTGGAGGAAGGGTGAGACCCAGTACTTC. Amino acids: CAWRKGETQYF.